A single sample gave rise to the 29 T cell receptor beta chains below, sequenced in a study of blood T cell repertoires in COVID-19. Produced via immunoSEQ multiplex PCR; TCRdb's table is partial and in-frame only. The repertoire has just under 30,000 clones, approximately 92% of them found once; the top ten carry approximately 15%. Sequenced sample: peripheral blood. These receptors originate from an elderly man with acute or convalescent COVID-19.

V and J are TRBV7-8 and TRBJ1-1; D may be TRBD1 (5 bases). The V gene lost 2 bases and the J gene lost 3 bases, with 7 bases spanning the gap. Germline CDR1 and CDR2: SGHVS and FQNEAQ. This CDR3 contains 13 residues. CDR3 coding DNA: TGTGCCAGCAGCTTAACCAGGGACACTGAAGCTTTCTTT. This sequence encodes CASSLTRDTEAFF.

The chain carries TRBV5-1 and TRBJ2-7, with 12 bases identical to TRBD2. CDR1 SGHRS and CDR2 YFSETQ come from the germline V gene. The trim removed 4 bases at V and 0 bases at J, leaving 11 bases unmatched. The CDR3 totals 18 residues. CDR3 in amino acids: CASSLETSGGGYSYEQYF. The DNA of the CDR3 is TGCGCCAGCAGCCTAGAGACTAGCGGGGGTGGTTACTCCTACGAGCAGTACTTC.

In nucleotides, the CDR3 is TGCGCCAGCAGCTTGGCGGGACAGAACACCGGGGAGCTGTTTTTT. Translated, it gives CASSLAGQNTGELFF. V usage is TRBV5-1 and J usage is TRBJ2-2, with TRBD1 as a possible D gene (6 bases). The CDR3 length is 15 residues. Germline CDR1 reads SGHRS; CDR2 reads YFSETQ. Trimming removed 0 bases at V and 1 base at J, with 7 bases between.

This chain joins TRBV6-5 and TRBJ2-3, with TRBD1 identical over 10 bases. Germline V gene sequence: CDR1 MNHEY, CDR2 SVGAGI. The CDR3 runs to 15 residues. J lost 4 bases, V lost 6 bases, and 7 bases had no gene match. CDR3 coding DNA: TGTGCCAGCAGCCGACCGGGACAGGGGTCAGATACGCAGTATTTT. It codes for CASSRPGQGSDTQYF.

The rearrangement links TRBV4-1 to TRBJ2-3; TRBD2 matches 8 bases. The CDR3 sequence is 16 residues long. The germline CDR1 and CDR2 sequences are MGHRA and YSYEKL. J lost 2 bases, V lost 0 bases, and 4 bases had no gene match. The CDR3 bases are TGCGCCAGCAGCCAAGATTGGCGGGGGGCCACAGATACGCAGTATTTT. Translating gives CASSQDWRGATDTQYF.

The chain is built from TRBV6-5 and TRBJ2-1; D perhaps matches TRBD1 (6 bases). Looked up from germline, CDR1 is MNHEY and CDR2 is SVGAGI. The CDR3 extends over 13 amino acids. V was pared by 6 bases and J by 6 bases, with 12 bases between. The DNA for the CDR3 is TGTGCCAGCAGGCTCAGGGGAAGCAATGAGCAGTTCTTC. Amino acid sequence: CASRLRGSNEQFF.

The table lists this clone with a few counts. The V call is TRBV11-2, the J call TRBJ2-5; D is ambiguous. CDR3 length equals 13 residues. Deletions cut 4 bases from V and 0 bases from J, with 6 bases between. CDR1 is SGHAT, CDR2 FQNNGV, per germline. The CDR3 coding sequence is TGTGCCAGCAGCTGGCCGTACCAAGAGACCCAGTACTTC. Translation: CASSWPYQETQYF.

V usage is TRBV7-8 and J usage is TRBJ2-3, with 7 bases that match TRBD1. V shed 1 base and J 3 bases; nucleotides not matched to a gene: 7. The CDR3 contains 16 residues. Germline assignment: CDR1 SGHVS and CDR2 FQNEAQ. The CDR3 spells CASSLVTGQSTDTQYF. The CDR3 DNA reads as TGTGCCAGCAGCTTAGTCACGGGACAGAGTACAGATACGCAGTATTTT.

The chain carries TRBV7-2 and TRBJ1-2, with a tentative D call TRBD1 (5 bases). The CDR3 covers 12 residues. Germline-derived CDR1 and CDR2 are SGHTA and FQGNSA. The germline V and J ends were trimmed by 1 base and 8 bases, with 8 bases remaining between them. CDR3 in amino acids: CASSLVQGGYTF. The CDR3 DNA follows: TGTGCCAGCAGCTTAGTGCAGGGAGGCTACACCTTC.

This clone was seen just once. The chain combines TRBV30 with TRBJ2-2; 8 nucleotides align to TRBD1. The length of the CDR3 is 18 residues. After removal of 3 bases from V and 5 bases from J, the junction contained 17 bases not matched to a gene. In germline, CDR1 is GTSNPN, CDR2 SVGIG (reference sequence). The CDR3, as DNA: TGTGCCTGGAGGACCCGGTGGACAGGGTTAATTTGGACCGGGGAGCTGTTTTTT. Amino acids: CAWRTRWTGLIWTGELFF.

The chain has TRBV6-4 and TRBJ2-3, with D perhaps TRBD2 (6 bases). V was trimmed by 6 bases and J by 4 bases, leaving 17 bases between them. The CDR3 spans 15 residues. The germline CDR1 and CDR2 sequences are MRHNA and SNTAGT. For the CDR3, the DNA is TGTGCCAGCAGCCAGTTCGGAGGGGTCGCAGATACGCAGTATTTT. This gives the protein CASSQFGGVADTQYF.

This clone was recorded once. The V gene is TRBV11-2, the J gene TRBJ2-7, with 7 nucleotides matching TRBD1. Per germline, CDR1 SGHAT and CDR2 FQNNGV. The CDR3 loop spans 15 amino acids. Trimming took 1 base from V and 0 from J; bases not matched to a gene: 3. CDR3 coding DNA: TGTGCCAGCAGCTTAGCGGGGACAGTCTCCTACGAGCAGTACTTC. This codes for CASSLAGTVSYEQYF.

This sequence joins TRBV25-1 and TRBJ1-5; D possibly corresponds to TRBD1 (5 bases). This CDR3 has 14 amino acids. Germline V lookup: CDR1 MGHDK, CDR2 SYGVNS. V lost 5 bases and J 10 bases, leaving 18 bases between the germline ends. The CDR3 sequence is CASSPGHGLGPQHF. For the CDR3, the DNA is TGTGCCAGCAGTCCCGGACACGGCCTGGGACCCCAGCATTTT.

The V and J genes are TRBV25-1 and TRBJ1-2, with D uncertain. CDR3 size: 13 residues. Trimming shortened V by 5 bases and J by 4 bases, and 11 bases separated the two germline ends. Germline-derived CDR1 and CDR2 are MGHDK and SYGVNS. CDR3 DNA: TGTGCCAGCAGTTCAGCGGTGGGCTATGGCTACACCTTC. As protein: CASSSAVGYGYTF.

The chain uses TRBV5-1 and TRBJ2-1, with 12 nucleotides matching TRBD2. The CDR3 contains 15 residues. Germline V lookup: CDR1 SGHRS, CDR2 YFSETQ. Losses at the gene ends were 4 bases for V and 9 bases for J; bases not matched to a gene: 8. The CDR3 loop reads CASSEILAGGGEQFF. In DNA form, the CDR3 reads TGCGCCAGCAGCGAGATACTAGCGGGGGGAGGTGAGCAGTTCTTC.

This chain uses TRBV19 with TRBJ2-5, with no clear D. This CDR3 has 14 residues. V was pared by 6 bases and J by 7 bases, with 18 bases between. The germline V gene has CDR1 LNHDA and CDR2 SQIVND (reference sequence). The chain's CDR3 is CASSTVGSFGTQYF. CDR3 nucleotides: TGTGCCAGTAGCACCGTGGGCTCGTTTGGGACCCAGTACTTC.

This sequence joins TRBV3-1 (or the pseudogene TRBV3-2) and TRBJ1-2; D is unresolved. The germline CDR1 and CDR2 sequences are LGHDT and YNNKEL (reference sequence). The CDR3 consists of 12 residues. V gave up 2 bases and J gave up 8 bases, with 9 bases separating them. The CDR3 protein is CASSQSLRGYTF. In DNA form, the CDR3 reads TGTGCCAGCAGCCAATCCCTTCGGGGCTACACCTTC.

The chain couples TRBV10-3 to TRBJ1-1, with D tentatively TRBD1 (6 bases). Germline V gene sequence: CDR1 ENHRY, CDR2 SYGVKD. This CDR3 is 17 amino acids long. V dropped 0 bases and J dropped 5 bases, with 19 bases sitting between them. The CDR3: CAISESRGREGPTEAFF. The CDR3 coding sequence is TGTGCCATCAGTGAGTCGAGGGGGAGGGAAGGTCCAACTGAAGCTTTCTTT.

The V call is TRBV7-9, the J call TRBJ2-3, with D uncertain. V was clipped by 5 bases and J by 0 bases, with 9 bases between them. The CDR3 sequence is 14 residues long. CDR1 and CDR2 from the germline V gene are SEHNR and FQNEAQ (reference sequence). The CDR3 bases are TGTGCCAGCAGCCTACGGGTGAGCACAGATACGCAGTATTTT. Its translation: CASSLRVSTDTQYF.

The chain employs TRBV19 and TRBJ2-1; possible D gene TRBD2, 5 bases. The ends were cut back, 2 bases at V and 9 bases at J, with 14 bases in the middle. This CDR3 is 14 amino acids long. The V gene's germline CDR1 is LNHDA and CDR2 SQIVND (reference sequence). The CDR3, as DNA: TGTGCCAGTAGTATACTCGGGGATATGGGTGAGCAGTTCTTC. It yields the protein CASSILGDMGEQFF.

This chain uses TRBV12-3 or TRBV12-4 with TRBJ2-7; D is perhaps TRBD2 (7 bases). The CDR3 length is 13 residues. V lost 7 bases and J lost 7, with 17 bases in between. CDR3 sequence reads: CASNPRGGGEQYF. Written as DNA, the CDR3 is TGTGCCAGCAACCCAAGGGGGGGCGGAGAGCAGTACTTC.

Details on this clone: Within the sample, other DNA sequences also encode this same CDR3. This chain joins TRBV7-2 and TRBJ1-2, with TRBD1 as a possible D gene (6 bases). The CDR3 loop spans 13 amino acids. Germline-derived CDR1 and CDR2 are SGHTA and FQGNSA. V was trimmed by 5 bases and J by 6 bases, leaving 13 bases between them. The chain's CDR3 is CASSLQGLDGYTF. The DNA for the CDR3 is TGTGCCAGCAGCCTACAGGGTCTGGATGGCTACACCTTC.

The CDR3 region has the DNA TGTGCCTGGAGTGTAGGGGGTTTCGCTGTGGCTTTCTTT. This encodes CAWSVGGFAVAFF. This chain links TRBV30 with TRBJ1-1; D possibly corresponds to TRBD1 (6 bases). Deletions cut 0 bases from V and 11 bases from J, with 16 bases between. This CDR3 is built from 13 residues. Germline-derived CDR1 and CDR2 are GTSNPN and SVGIG (reference sequence).

Turning to this clone: Since the CDR3 does not end with the conserved phenylalanine or tryptophan, this likely comes from a read error. This sequence joins TRBV30 and TRBJ1-1; 8 bases match TRBD1. This CDR3 contains 11 residues. Looked up from germline, CDR1 is GTSNPN and CDR2 is SVGIG (reference sequence). V gave up 2 bases and J gave up 8 bases; unmatched junction bases: 1. The CDR3 coding sequence is TGTGCCTGGAGTAGACAGGGGGAAGCTTTCCTT. This translates into CAWSRQGEAFL.

V usage is TRBV15 and J usage is TRBJ2-4; D perhaps matches TRBD2 (5 bases). CDR1 is LNHNV, CDR2 YYDKDF, per germline (reference sequence). The CDR3 is made up of 14 amino acids. V dropped 5 bases and J dropped 5 bases, with 13 bases sitting between them. CDR3 loop: CATSWYGMENIQYF. The CDR3 DNA sequence: TGTGCCACCAGCTGGTACGGGATGGAAAACATTCAGTACTTC.

V and J are TRBV27 and TRBJ2-7; 8 bases map to TRBD1. The ends lost 1 base at V and 2 bases at J; junction bases unmatched: 1. This CDR3 has 14 amino acids. The germline gives CDR1 MNHEY, CDR2 SMNVEV (reference sequence). The CDR3 sequence: CASSLYRGTYEQYF. The DNA for the CDR3 is TGTGCCAGCAGTTTATACAGGGGGACCTACGAGCAGTACTTC.

Written as DNA, the CDR3 is TGTGCCAGCAGTCCCCGGACAGGGAATCAGCCCCAGCATTTT. Protein: CASSPRTGNQPQHF. The chain combines TRBV6-5 with TRBJ1-5, with 8 bases lining up with TRBD1. This CDR3 contains 14 residues. Looked up from germline, CDR1 is MNHEY and CDR2 is SVGAGI. With V trimmed by 5 bases and J by 4 bases, 4 bases remained unmatched.

The chain carries TRBV6-1 and TRBJ1-5, with 8 bases aligning to TRBD1. CDR1 MNHNS and CDR2 SASEGT come from the germline V gene. This CDR3 is 17 amino acids long. Unmatched junction bases numbered 11, after V lost 3 bases and J lost 4 bases. The CDR3 nucleotides read TGTGCCAGCAGTGACGATTCCAGGGGGCTGGGGAATCAGCCCCAGCATTTT. This translates into CASSDDSRGLGNQPQHF.

This chain uses TRBV10-3 with TRBJ2-7, with D perhaps matching TRBD2 (5 bases). Germline CDR1 ENHRY, CDR2 SYGVKD. V gave up 6 bases and J gave up 6 bases, with 18 bases separating them. The CDR3 covers 14 residues. CDR3: CAIRPPGSLSEQYF. The DNA for the CDR3 is TGTGCCATCAGACCACCGGGGTCCCTGTCCGAGCAGTACTTC.